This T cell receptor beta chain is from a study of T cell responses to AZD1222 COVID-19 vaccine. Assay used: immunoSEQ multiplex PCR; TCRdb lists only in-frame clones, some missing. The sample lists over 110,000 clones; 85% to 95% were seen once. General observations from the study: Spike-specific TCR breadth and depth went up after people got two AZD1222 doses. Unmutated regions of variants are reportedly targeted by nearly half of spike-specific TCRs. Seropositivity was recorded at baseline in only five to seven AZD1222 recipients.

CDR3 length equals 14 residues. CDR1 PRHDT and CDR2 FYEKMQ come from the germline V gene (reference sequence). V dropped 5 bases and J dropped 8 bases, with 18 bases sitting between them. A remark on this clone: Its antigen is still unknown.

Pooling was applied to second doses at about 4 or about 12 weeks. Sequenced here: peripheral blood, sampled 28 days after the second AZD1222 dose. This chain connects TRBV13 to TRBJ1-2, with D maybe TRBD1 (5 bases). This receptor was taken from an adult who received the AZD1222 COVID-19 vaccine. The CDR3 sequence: CASSRTPRVEGYTF. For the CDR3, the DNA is TGTGCCAGCAGCCGCACGCCCAGGGTGGAAGGCTACACCTTC.